The present T cell receptor beta chain was sequenced within a study of blood T cell repertoires in COVID-19. As for the study in general: The cDNA or gDNA used as material had been derived from T cells, B-cell-depleted T cells, or PBMCs.

The ends were cut back, 5 bases at V and 6 bases at J, with 13 bases in the middle. CDR1 and CDR2 from the germline V gene are LGHDT and YNNKEL (reference sequence). The CDR3 is made up of 13 amino acids. TCRdb keeps only in-frame clones here, not all; method: immunoSEQ multiplex PCR. Here the sample spans about 240,000 clones, 80% to 95% being singletons. Sequencing used peripheral blood. This chain links TRBV3-1 (or the pseudogene TRBV3-2) with TRBJ1-1; the D gene is possibly TRBD1 (6 bases). The sequence was obtained from a man aged 30-40 years with COVID-19, enrolled during active disease. In nucleotides, the CDR3 is TGTGCCAGCAGCTACTCCGGGACATCTGAAGCTTTCTTT. It translates to CASSYSGTSEAFF.